In this sample, the clone carrying this T cell receptor (beta chain) turned up a few times. This sample stems from a study of blood T cell repertoires in COVID-19. Study overall: The analysed material was cDNA or gDNA that came from T cells, B-cell-depleted T cells, or PBMCs.

Clones were sequenced by immunoSEQ multiplex PCR, and TCRdb holds only the in-frame ones, with some missing. The sample lists over 65,000 clones; 65% to 90% were seen once. The origin of this receptor is a man aged 80 or over with acute or convalescent COVID-19. The sample consisted of peripheral blood.

CDR3 sequence reads: CASSSPGTGANVLTF. CDR3 coding DNA: TGTGCCAGCAGTTCTCCGGGAACTGGGGCCAACGTCCTGACTTTC. The rearrangement links TRBV27 to TRBJ2-6, with D possibly TRBD2 on 5 matching bases. The germline CDR1 and CDR2 sequences are MNHEY and SMNVEV (reference sequence). The CDR3 consists of 15 residues. V lost 4 bases to trimming and J lost 2 bases, with 9 bases between them.